This is a list of T cell receptor beta chains from one sample in a study of CD8+ T cells in alopecia areata. Method: immunoSEQ multiplex PCR; TCRdb's copy keeps in-frame clones and lacks some. The sample lists under 95,000 clones, approximately 70% occurring once. The sample was CD8+ T cells sorted from blood, taken at week 44, from a patient treated with tofacitinib. Every receptor here comes from a human donor with alopecia areata. Each CDR3 is given with its conserved first and last residue. D genes are given only for firm matches. Not all rows give a size; the values are once, few, many and, for expanded clones, a class.

d_call clone_size j_call v_call cdr3_aa cdr3_nt
NA NA TRBJ2-7 TRBV6-6 CASSPGTAYEQYF TGTGCCAGCAGCCCTGGGACTGCCTACGAGCAGTACTTC
NA NA TRBJ2-1 TRBV7-8 CASSLSRGAVRDEQFF TGTGCCAGCAGCTTATCACGGGGGGCCGTCAGGGATGAGCAGTTCTTC
NA NA TRBJ2-7 TRBV5-1 CASSPVSGEPYEQYF TGCGCCAGTAGTCCCGTGTCGGGGGAACCCTACGAGCAGTACTTC
TRBD1 NA TRBJ2-7 TRBV9 CASSIDGTGNYEQYF TGTGCCAGCAGCATAGACGGGACAGGGAACTACGAGCAGTACTTC
NA NA TRBJ1-2 TRBV12-2 CASRLDSYGYTF TGTGCAAGTCGCTTGGACAGCTATGGCTACACCTTC
NA NA TRBJ2-1 TRBV7-2 CASSLIGATNNEQFF TGTGCCAGCAGCTTAATCGGAGCTACAAACAATGAGCAGTTCTTC
NA NA TRBJ2-7 TRBV14 CASSQGAGEQYF TGTGCCAGCAGCCAGGGGGCTGGCGAGCAGTACTTC
TRBD1 NA TRBJ1-5 TRBV2 CASRDSYQPQHF TGTGCCAGCCGGGACAGTTATCAGCCCCAGCATTTT
NA NA TRBJ2-3 TRBV27 CASRGDISTDTQYF TGTGCCAGCCGGGGGGACATCTCCACAGATACGCAGTATTTT
NA NA TRBJ2-5 TRBV5-1 CASSSRSLETQYF TGCGCCAGCAGCTCGCGCTCGTTGGAGACCCAGTACTTC
TRBD1 NA TRBJ1-2 TRBV15 CATSREGTGFGYTF TGTGCCACCAGCAGAGAAGGGACAGGGTTTGGCTACACCTTC
TRBD1 NA TRBJ2-5 TRBV7-8 CASSIDDRVQETQYF TGTGCCAGCAGCATAGACGACAGGGTACAAGAGACCCAGTACTTC
NA NA TRBJ2-6 TRBV7-6 CASSLDRAGANVLTF TGTGCCAGCAGCTTAGACAGGGCTGGGGCCAACGTCCTGACTTTC
NA NA TRBJ1-1 TRBV27 CASSSSGGEAFF TGTGCCAGCAGTTCTTCTGGGGGTGAAGCTTTCTTT
TRBD2 NA TRBJ2-1 TRBV7-3 CASSRRLAGYNEQFF TGTGCCAGCAGCAGACGACTAGCGGGATACAATGAGCAGTTCTTC
NA NA TRBJ2-5 TRBV7-7 CASSLELTGKQETQYF TGTGCCAGCAGCTTAGAACTAACAGGGAAACAAGAGACCCAGTACTTC
NA few TRBJ1-4 TRBV4-3 CASSQAAGSGSEKLFF TGCGCCAGCAGCCAAGCCGCGGGCAGTGGAAGTGAAAAACTGTTTTTT
NA NA TRBJ2-3 TRBV4-3 CASSQDVRDTQYF TGCGCCAGCAGCCAAGATGTGAGGGATACGCAGTATTTT
NA few TRBJ1-1 TRBV2 CASSTGTMNTEAFF TGTGCCAGCAGTACCGGGACAATGAACACTGAAGCTTTCTTT
NA NA TRBJ1-6 TRBV4-3 CASSQDAPGVGSPLHF TGCGCCAGCAGCCAAGATGCACCAGGGGTGGGATCACCCCTCCACTTT
NA NA TRBJ2-7 TRBV7-2 CASSLQASYEQYF TGTGCCAGCAGCTTACAAGCATCCTACGAGCAGTACTTC
TRBD1 few TRBJ2-5 TRBV19 CASSMTGEETQYF TGTGCCAGTAGTATGACAGGGGAAGAGACCCAGTACTTC
TRBD1 NA TRBJ1-1 TRBV29-1 CSAHRGGTEAFF TGCAGCGCTCACAGGGGCGGCACTGAAGCTTTCTTT
TRBD1 NA TRBJ2-1 TRBV14 CASSQRQGANEQFF TGTGCCAGCAGCCAAAGACAGGGGGCCAATGAGCAGTTCTTC
TRBD1 few TRBJ1-2 TRBV6-5 CASSKETGRYGYTF TGTGCCAGCAGCAAGGAGACAGGGAGGTATGGCTACACCTTC
NA NA TRBJ2-7 TRBV4-3 CASSQGGGDEQYF TGCGCCAGCAGCCAAGGGGGAGGCGACGAGCAGTACTTC
NA once TRBJ2-7 TRBV7-8 CASSLLDFSDYEQYF TGTGCCAGCAGCTTACTGGACTTCAGCGACTACGAGCAGTACTTC
NA NA TRBJ2-1 TRBV4-3 CASSPEPSGGGDEQFF TGCGCCAGCAGCCCTGAGCCCAGCGGAGGAGGTGATGAGCAGTTCTTC
NA NA TRBJ1-5 TRBV5-1 CASSLGQGSNQPQHF TGCGCCAGCAGCTTGGGGCAGGGGAGCAATCAGCCCCAGCATTTT
NA NA TRBJ2-1 TRBV4-3 CASSQGPAQGGNEQFF TGCGCCAGCAGCCAAGGGCCGGCCCAAGGAGGAAATGAGCAGTTCTTC
NA NA TRBJ2-7 TRBV7-6 CASSPGVGGSSYEQYF TGTGCCAGCAGCCCCGGCGTCGGGGGCAGCTCCTACGAGCAGTACTTC
NA NA TRBJ2-1 TRBV7-8 CASSLGAGMTYNEQFF TGTGCCAGCAGCTTAGGTGCGGGGATGACCTACAATGAGCAGTTCTTC
NA few TRBJ1-1 TRBV7-8 CASSFVNTEAFF TGTGCCAGCAGCTTCGTAAACACTGAAGCTTTCTTT
NA NA TRBJ1-1 TRBV7-2 CASSSTLSLVNTEAFF TGTGCCAGCAGCTCCACCCTTTCTTTAGTGAACACTGAAGCTTTCTTT
NA NA TRBJ1-1 TRBV14 CASSQDRTGEDTEAFF TGTGCCAGCAGCCAAGACCGGACGGGAGAGGACACTGAAGCTTTCTTT
TRBD1 NA TRBJ2-7 TRBV7-6 CASSLEGTGVYEQYF TGTGCCAGCAGCTTAGAAGGGACAGGGGTATACGAGCAGTACTTC
NA NA TRBJ2-7 TRBV7-9 CASRSTATYEQYF TGTGCCAGCAGGTCGACAGCCACCTACGAGCAGTACTTC
NA NA TRBJ2-5 TRBV7-7 CASSPRPREADETQYF TGTGCCAGCAGCCCCCGCCCCCGAGAAGCGGACGAGACCCAGTACTTC
NA NA TRBJ1-2 TRBV7-9 CASSPVGREANYGYTF TGTGCCAGCAGCCCTGTAGGTCGGGAAGCGAACTATGGCTACACCTTC
NA few TRBJ2-4 TRBV19 CASSITGRGTKNIQYF TGTGCCAGTAGTATAACGGGGCGAGGAACCAAAAACATTCAGTACTTC
TRBD1 NA TRBJ2-7 TRBV7-9 CASSLGTGGSYEQYF TGTGCCAGCAGCTTGGGGACAGGGGGCTCCTACGAGCAGTACTTC
TRBD2 few TRBJ2-2 TRBV10-3 CAITPSGGDYTGELFF TGTGCCATCACCCCTAGCGGGGGGGATTACACCGGGGAGCTGTTTTTT
TRBD1 NA TRBJ1-5 TRBV27 CASSERQGINQPQHF TGTGCCAGCAGTGAACGACAGGGAATAAATCAGCCCCAGCATTTT
NA NA TRBJ2-7 TRBV7-3 CASSLSAGTGNEQYF TGTGCCAGCAGCTTATCAGCGGGGACAGGCAACGAGCAGTACTTC
TRBD1 few TRBJ2-3 TRBV2 CASSEPAVDRESDTQYF TGTGCCAGCAGTGAACCCGCCGTAGACAGGGAGTCAGATACGCAGTATTTT
NA NA TRBJ2-3 TRBV5-6 CASSLGGPSTDTQYF TGTGCCAGCAGCTTGGGAGGACCCAGCACAGATACGCAGTATTTT
TRBD1 NA TRBJ2-7 TRBV30 CAWSAGGNPYEQYF TGTGCCTGGAGTGCAGGGGGTAATCCCTACGAGCAGTACTTC
TRBD1 NA TRBJ2-1 TRBV29-1 CSVVWTGLKSNNEQFF TGCAGCGTTGTGTGGACAGGGCTAAAATCGAACAATGAGCAGTTCTTC
TRBD2 NA TRBJ2-5 TRBV15 CATQLTSGGWQETQYF TGTGCCACCCAGCTAACTAGCGGGGGGTGGCAAGAGACCCAGTACTTC
TRBD1 NA TRBJ1-2 TRBV27 CASSLSVRTGGNYGYTF TGTGCCAGCAGTTTATCGGTCCGAACAGGGGGCAACTATGGCTACACCTTC
TRBD1 NA TRBJ2-1 TRBV6-6 CASSPDRTGEFF TGTGCCAGCAGCCCCGACCGGACAGGGGAGTTCTTC
TRBD1 NA TRBJ1-2 TRBV5-6 CASSLIRQGANYGYTF TGTGCCAGCAGCTTGATTCGACAGGGGGCTAACTATGGCTACACCTTC
NA NA TRBJ1-1 TRBV30 CAWSYAEEAFF TGTGCCTGGAGTTACGCAGAAGAAGCTTTCTTT
NA NA TRBJ2-7 TRBV27 CASSLGRQFYEQYF TGTGCCAGCAGTTTAGGTCGACAGTTCTACGAGCAGTACTTC
NA NA TRBJ1-4 TRBV11-2 CASSLGERLFF TGTGCCAGCAGCTTAGGGGAGAGACTGTTTTTT